The present TCR beta chain was sequenced within a study of blood T cell repertoires in COVID-19. Background on the study: Collection of acute and convalescent COVID-19 samples took place in the United States, Italy and Spain.

The CDR3 contains 14 residues. V was clipped by 4 bases and J by 1 base; unmatched bases: 2. Germline V gives CDR1 SGHRS, CDR2 YFSETQ. Original processing notes: The assay estimated nucleated cells by amplifying reference gene primers. The method was immunoSEQ multiplex PCR; TCRdb's version includes in-frame clones alone and lacks a portion of them. Clone size and the V and J calls come from that table; the DNA yielded D and trimming. Seen here are around 130,000 clones, 80% to 90% observed once, and the top ten hold less than 2.5%. The J gene is TRBJ2-1, the V gene TRBV5-1; 7 nucleotides agree with TRBD1. Sequencing was done on a sample of peripheral blood. The TCR was taken from a woman in her forties or fifties with acute or convalescent COVID-19. CDR3 coding DNA: TGCGCCAGCAGCGAGGGGGCGTCCTACAATGAGCAGTTCTTC. This gives the protein CASSEGASYNEQFF.